A single sample is the source of the 11 T cell receptor beta chains below, sequenced in a study of blood T cell repertoires in COVID-19. The method was immunoSEQ multiplex PCR; TCRdb's version includes in-frame clones alone and lacks a portion of them. This table has fewer than 150,000 clones, 70% to 90% appearing once. The sample was peripheral blood. All receptors derive from a human donor in a cohort sampled during active COVID-19.

This chain links TRBV3-1 (or the pseudogene TRBV3-2) with TRBJ2-7; the match to TRBD1 covers 7 bases. This CDR3 spans 16 amino acids. V trimming: 0 bases; J trimming: 1 base; junction bases outside the gene matches: 6. Germline lookup yields CDR1 LGHDT and CDR2 YNNKEL (reference sequence). CDR3 residues: CASSQESGGQSYEQYF. The DNA of the CDR3 is TGTGCCAGCAGCCAAGAAAGTGGGGGACAGTCCTACGAGCAGTACTTC.

The gene calls are TRBV29-1 and TRBJ1-1, with D possibly matching TRBD1 (5 bases). Trimming pared 3 bases from V and 0 bases from J, leaving 20 bases between. Germline V gene lookup returns CDR1 SQVTM and CDR2 ANQGSEA. CDR3 length equals 17 residues. This CDR3 is CSVEVQETPPMNTEAFF. As DNA, the CDR3 is TGCAGCGTTGAGGTACAGGAGACCCCCCCTATGAACACTGAAGCTTTCTTT.

The chain combines TRBV27 with TRBJ1-5, with D unresolved. Germline V gene lookup returns CDR1 MNHEY and CDR2 SMNVEV (reference sequence). With 2 bases removed from V and 4 bases from J, the gap between germline ends came to 6 bases. The CDR3 contains 13 residues. CDR3 region: CASSLQSNQPQHF. The CDR3 region has the DNA TGTGCCAGCAGTTTACAGTCGAATCAGCCCCAGCATTTT.

The V gene is TRBV27, the J gene TRBJ2-2, with 9 bases that match TRBD1. J was trimmed by 10 bases and V by 5 bases; bases with no gene match: 14. Germline V gives CDR1 MNHEY, CDR2 SMNVEV (reference sequence). This CDR3 spans 16 amino acids. The DNA of the CDR3 is TGTGCCAGCAGTCAAGTCCCGGGACAGGGTTCGGAGGAGCTGTTTTTT. This codes for CASSQVPGQGSEELFF.

J is TRBJ2-7 and V is TRBV7-9, with 7 bases matching TRBD1. CDR1 and CDR2 from the germline V gene are SEHNR and FQNEAQ (reference sequence). This CDR3 contains 16 residues. V dropped 3 bases and J dropped 0; count of bases not matched to a gene: 8. The CDR3 sequence is CASSLGTATLSYEQYF. The CDR3 DNA follows: TGTGCCAGCAGCTTGGGGACAGCGACACTCTCCTACGAGCAGTACTTC. Full variable domain (missing parts from reference TRBV7-9 and TRBJ2-7): DTGVSQNPRHKITKRGQNVTFRCDPISEHNRLYWYRQTLGQGPEFLTYFQNEAQLEKSRLLSDRFSAERPKGSFSTLEIQRTEQGDSAMYLCASSLGTATLSYEQYFGPGTRLTVT.

The J gene is TRBJ1-1, the V gene TRBV28; 12 nucleotides align to TRBD1. From germline, CDR1 is MDHEN and CDR2 SYDVKM. The CDR3 covers 18 residues. The V gene end was trimmed by 5 bases and the J gene end by 1 base; junction bases not matched to a gene: 11. CDR3 amino acids: CASSQLGQGAPGNTEAFF. The CDR3, as DNA: TGTGCCAGCAGTCAACTGGGACAGGGGGCGCCGGGGAACACTGAAGCTTTCTTT.

This chain uses TRBV5-4 with TRBJ2-5; 9 bases align to TRBD2. V lost 2 bases, J lost 4 bases, and 3 bases stayed unmatched. The CDR3 sequence is 14 residues long. CDR1 is SGHNT and CDR2 is YYREEE in the germline V gene (reference sequence). The CDR3 DNA is TGTGCCAGCAGCTTCTCTAGCGGGGTAGAGACCCAGTACTTC. Translation gives CASSFSSGVETQYF.

This chain connects TRBV6-8 to TRBJ2-7; 8 positions agree with TRBD1. Germline V lookup: CDR1 MNHGY, CDR2 SAAAGT. Trimming took 0 bases from V and 3 from J; bases not matched to a gene: 25. This CDR3 contains 22 residues. CDR3 sequence (DNA): TGTGCCAGCAGTTACTCGAGATCGTTCGCCAGGGGGCGCCTCATCCGGGTCTACGAGCAGTACTTC. Encoded protein: CASSYSRSFARGRLIRVYEQYF.

The CDR3 spells CASSFSSGGTDTQYF. The DNA of the CDR3 is TGTGCCAGCAGCTTCTCTAGCGGGGGCACAGATACGCAGTATTTT. The V gene is TRBV13, the J gene TRBJ2-3; TRBD2 matches at 9 bases. The CDR3 is made up of 15 amino acids. CDR1 and CDR2 from the germline V gene are PRHDT and FYEKMQ (reference sequence). V lost 3 bases and J lost 1; bases outside the gene matches: 2.

The V and J genes are TRBV27 and TRBJ2-3; maybe TRBD1 (5 bases). Germline CDR1 is MNHEY and CDR2 is SMNVEV (reference sequence). V lost 5 bases to trimming and J lost 2 bases, with 11 bases between them. The CDR3 extends over 14 amino acids. The CDR3 DNA follows: TGTGCCAGCAGTCTGGACGGACACACAGATACGCAGTATTTT. Its protein product is CASSLDGHTDTQYF.

The rearrangement joins TRBV2 to TRBJ2-5, with D perhaps TRBD2 (5 bases). CDR3 length equals 15 residues. The V gene's germline CDR1 is SNHLY and CDR2 FYNNEI. Between the trimmed V and J ends, which lost 11 bases and 5 bases, there was a span of 24 bases. The chain's CDR3 is CASLRYLGLGETQYF. The CDR3 DNA follows: TGTGCCTCCCTTCGTTACCTCGGACTTGGTGAGACCCAGTACTTC.